This is a list of T cell receptor beta chains from one sample in a study of OX40 agonist ivuxolimab in advanced cancers. Profiling relied on immunoSEQ multiplex PCR, and the TCRdb table lists in-frame clones only, not all of them. Found here are about 83,000 clones, roughly 91% of them singletons; the top ten hold 0.71%. This specimen consisted of CD4+ or CD8+ T cells sorted from blood, obtained in a trial of the OX40 agonist ivuxolimab. The receptors derive from an adult with an advanced solid tumor such as melanoma, head and neck, liver or kidney cancer. The CDR3 runs from the conserved cysteine through the conserved F or W. A D gene is named only where the DNA matches it firmly. Part of the rows lack a size; the others show once, few, many or a class for expanded clones.

DNA: TGTGCCAGCAGTTACTCGACATTAGCCCAGCCCCAGCATTTT
CDR3: CASSYSTLAQPQHF
J: TRBJ1-5
V: TRBV6-5
size: few
D: .

DNA: TGCAGCGCAGGTTTTCAAGATACGCAGTATTTT
CDR3: CSAGFQDTQYF
J: TRBJ2-3
V: TRBV29-1
size: once
D: .

DNA: TGTGCCATCAGTGGGGGACTAGCGGGCGGCAATGAGCAGTTCTTC
CDR3: CAISGGLAGGNEQFF
J: TRBJ2-1
V: TRBV10-3
size: .
D: TRBD2

DNA: TGTGCCAGCAGTGTGGCCGGCTCGAACACTGAAGCTTTCTTT
CDR3: CASSVAGSNTEAFF
J: TRBJ1-1
V: TRBV2
size: .
D: .

DNA: TGTGCCATCAGTGAGTCGCAGGGCCTTAATGAGCAGTTCTTC
CDR3: CAISESQGLNEQFF
J: TRBJ2-1
V: TRBV10-3
size: .
D: .

DNA: TGCGCCAGCAGCTTGGAAGGAAGCACAGATACGCAGTATTTT
CDR3: CASSLEGSTDTQYF
J: TRBJ2-3
V: TRBV5-1
size: .
D: .

DNA: TGCAGCGTTAACAGGGGTGTTGAGACCGGGGAGCTGTTTTTT
CDR3: CSVNRGVETGELFF
J: TRBJ2-2
V: TRBV29-1
size: .
D: TRBD1

DNA: TGTGCCAGCAGTTTTGCCGACAGGGAAACGCAGTATTTT
CDR3: CASSFADRETQYF
J: TRBJ2-3
V: TRBV28
size: .
D: TRBD1

DNA: TGTGCCAGCAGTTTAGACGGCCTCTATGGCTACACCTTC
CDR3: CASSLDGLYGYTF
J: TRBJ1-2
V: TRBV28
size: .
D: .

DNA: TGTGCCAGCAGTGATGGTTGGGGCTCTGGAAACACCATATATTTT
CDR3: CASSDGWGSGNTIYF
J: TRBJ1-3
V: TRBV2
size: .
D: .

DNA: TGTGCCGCAAGGACGATGTGGGGACACCAGAACACCGGGGAGCTGTTTTTT
CDR3: CAARTMWGHQNTGELFF
J: TRBJ2-2
V: TRBV28
size: .
D: .

DNA: TGTGCCAGCTCCCTGGGACTAGCGGAGGTCACCGGGGAGCTGTTTTTT
CDR3: CASSLGLAEVTGELFF
J: TRBJ2-2
V: TRBV18
size: .
D: TRBD2

DNA: TGCGCCAGCAGCTTGGATCGGGGGAACACTGAAGCTTTCTTT
CDR3: CASSLDRGNTEAFF
J: TRBJ1-1
V: TRBV5-1
size: .
D: .

DNA: TGTGCCTGGGGGGGGGCAACAGATACGCAGTATTTT
CDR3: CAWGGATDTQYF
J: TRBJ2-3
V: TRBV30
size: .
D: .

DNA: TGCAGCGTTGAAGATTACAGGGAATTATACAATGAGCAGTTCTTC
CDR3: CSVEDYRELYNEQFF
J: TRBJ2-1
V: TRBV29-1
size: .
D: .

DNA: TGTGCCATCAGTAGATCTCCAAATAACTATGGCTACACCTTC
CDR3: CAISRSPNNYGYTF
J: TRBJ1-2
V: TRBV10-3
size: once
D: .

DNA: TGTGCCATCAGGACTAGCGGGACGACAGATACGCAGTATTTT
CDR3: CAIRTSGTTDTQYF
J: TRBJ2-3
V: TRBV10-3
size: .
D: TRBD2

DNA: TGTGCCAGCAGCAGGGGTAGTATAGCCAAAAACATTCAGTACTTC
CDR3: CASSRGSIAKNIQYF
J: TRBJ2-4
V: TRBV11-2
size: .
D: .

DNA: TGCAGCGTTGAAGATCTCAGGGCAGGTGGGACTGAAGCTTTCTTT
CDR3: CSVEDLRAGGTEAFF
J: TRBJ1-1
V: TRBV29-1
size: .
D: .

DNA: TGCGCCAGCAGCCAAATGGGGACCGTCAGCACAGATACGCAGTATTTT
CDR3: CASSQMGTVSTDTQYF
J: TRBJ2-3
V: TRBV4-1
size: .
D: .

DNA: TGTGCCAGCAGACCGGACAGGAACCAGCCCCAGCATTTT
CDR3: CASRPDRNQPQHF
J: TRBJ1-5
V: TRBV27
size: .
D: TRBD1

DNA: TGTGCCAGTAGTATGGCGGGATTTTTCGAAAAACTGTTTTTT
CDR3: CASSMAGFFEKLFF
J: TRBJ1-4
V: TRBV19
size: .
D: .